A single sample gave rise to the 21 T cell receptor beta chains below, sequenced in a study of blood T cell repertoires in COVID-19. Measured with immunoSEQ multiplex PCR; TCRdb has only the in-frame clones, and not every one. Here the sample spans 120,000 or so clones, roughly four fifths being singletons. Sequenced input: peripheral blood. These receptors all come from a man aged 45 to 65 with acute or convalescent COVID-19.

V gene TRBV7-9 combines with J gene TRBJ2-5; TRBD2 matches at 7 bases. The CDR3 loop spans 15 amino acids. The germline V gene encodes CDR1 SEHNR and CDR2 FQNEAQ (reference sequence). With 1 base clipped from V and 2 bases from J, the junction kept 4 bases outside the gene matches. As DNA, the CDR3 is TGTGCCAGCAGCTTAGGGACTAGTTTACAAGAGACCCAGTACTTC. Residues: CASSLGTSLQETQYF.

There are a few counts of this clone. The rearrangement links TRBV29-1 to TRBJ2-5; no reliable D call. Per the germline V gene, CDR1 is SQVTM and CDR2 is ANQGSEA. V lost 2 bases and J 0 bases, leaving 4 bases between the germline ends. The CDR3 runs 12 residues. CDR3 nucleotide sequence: TGCAGCGTTGAACACTACCAAGAGACCCAGTACTTC. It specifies CSVEHYQETQYF.

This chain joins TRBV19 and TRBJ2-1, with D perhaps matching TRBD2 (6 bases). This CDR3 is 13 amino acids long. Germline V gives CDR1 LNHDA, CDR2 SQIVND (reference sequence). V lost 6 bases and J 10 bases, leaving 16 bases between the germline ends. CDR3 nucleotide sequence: TGTGCCAGTAGCCTTAGGAGGGCATCGGAGCAGTTCTTC. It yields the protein CASSLRRASEQFF.

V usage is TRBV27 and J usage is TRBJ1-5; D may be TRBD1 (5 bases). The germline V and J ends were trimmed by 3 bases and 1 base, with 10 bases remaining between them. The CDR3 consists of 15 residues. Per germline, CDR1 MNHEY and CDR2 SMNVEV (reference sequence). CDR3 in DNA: TGTGCCAGCAGTTTTGGGGGAGGGAGCAATCAGCCCCAGCATTTT. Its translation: CASSFGGGSNQPQHF.

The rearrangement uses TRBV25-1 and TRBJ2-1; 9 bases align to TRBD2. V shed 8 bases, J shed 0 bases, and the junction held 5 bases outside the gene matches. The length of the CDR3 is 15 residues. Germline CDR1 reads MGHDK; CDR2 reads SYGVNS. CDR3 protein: CASALAGRSYNEQFF. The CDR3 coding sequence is TGTGCCAGCGCTCTAGCGGGGCGCTCCTACAATGAGCAGTTCTTC.

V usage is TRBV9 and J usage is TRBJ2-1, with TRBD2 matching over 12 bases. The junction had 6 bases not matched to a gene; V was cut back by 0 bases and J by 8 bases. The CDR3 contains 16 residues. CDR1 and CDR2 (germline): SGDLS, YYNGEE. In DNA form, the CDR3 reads TGTGCCAGCAGCGTAGCCCCTAGCGGGGGGGCCTATGAGCAGTTCTTC. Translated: CASSVAPSGGAYEQFF.

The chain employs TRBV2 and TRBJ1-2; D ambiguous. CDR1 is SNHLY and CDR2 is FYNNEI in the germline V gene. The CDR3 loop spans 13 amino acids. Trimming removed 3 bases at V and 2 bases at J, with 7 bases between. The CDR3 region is CASSDGRNYGYTF. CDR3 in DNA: TGTGCCAGCAGTGACGGCAGGAACTATGGCTACACCTTC.

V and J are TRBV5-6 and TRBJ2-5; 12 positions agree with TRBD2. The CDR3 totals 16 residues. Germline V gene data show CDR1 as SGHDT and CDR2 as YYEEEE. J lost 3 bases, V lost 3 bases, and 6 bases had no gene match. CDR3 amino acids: CASSYTSGGSKETQYF. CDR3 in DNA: TGTGCCAGCAGCTACACTAGCGGGGGGTCCAAAGAGACCCAGTACTTC. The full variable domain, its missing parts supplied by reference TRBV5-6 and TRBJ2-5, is DAGVTQSPTHLIKTRGQQVTLRCSPKSGHDTVSWYQQALGQGPQFIFQYYEEEERQRGNFPDRFSGHQFPNYSSELNVNALLLGDSALYLCASSYTSGGSKETQYFGPGTRLLVL.

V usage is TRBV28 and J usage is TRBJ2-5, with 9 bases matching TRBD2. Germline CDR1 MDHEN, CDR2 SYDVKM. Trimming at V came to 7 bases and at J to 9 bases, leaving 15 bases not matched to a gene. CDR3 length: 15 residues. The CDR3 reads CASTTLGLAKKAQYF. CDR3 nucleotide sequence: TGTGCCAGCACTACCCTAGGACTAGCGAAAAAGGCCCAGTACTTC.

Here the CDR3 reads CASSQGTGREKLFF. CDR3 coding DNA: TGTGCCAGCTCGCAAGGGACAGGCCGTGAAAAACTGTTTTTT. This sequence joins TRBV18 and TRBJ1-4; 8 nucleotides line up with TRBD1. Germline CDR1 reads KGHSH; CDR2 reads LQKENI. The CDR3 runs 14 residues. The J segment lost 7 bases and the V segment lost 6 bases, leaving 7 bases of the junction unmatched.

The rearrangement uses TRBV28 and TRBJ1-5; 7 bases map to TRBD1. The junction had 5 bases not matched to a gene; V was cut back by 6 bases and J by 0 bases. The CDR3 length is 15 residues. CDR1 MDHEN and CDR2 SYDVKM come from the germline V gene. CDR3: CASRLQGNSNQPQHF. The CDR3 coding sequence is TGTGCCAGCAGACTACAGGGGAATAGCAATCAGCCCCAGCATTTT.

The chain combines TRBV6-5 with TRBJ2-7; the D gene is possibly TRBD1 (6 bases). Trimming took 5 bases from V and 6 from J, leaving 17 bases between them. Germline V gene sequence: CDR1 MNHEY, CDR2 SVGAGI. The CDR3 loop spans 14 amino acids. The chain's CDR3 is CASSPGASTGEQYF. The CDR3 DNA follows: TGTGCCAGCAGTCCAGGGGCCTCGACGGGCGAGCAGTACTTC.

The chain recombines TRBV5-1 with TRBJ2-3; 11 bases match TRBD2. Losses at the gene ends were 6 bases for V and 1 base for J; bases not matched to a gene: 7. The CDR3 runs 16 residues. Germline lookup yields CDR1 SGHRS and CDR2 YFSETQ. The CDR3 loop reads CASTAGLADRTDTQYF. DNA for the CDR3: TGCGCCAGCACCGCGGGACTAGCGGACCGCACAGATACGCAGTATTTT.

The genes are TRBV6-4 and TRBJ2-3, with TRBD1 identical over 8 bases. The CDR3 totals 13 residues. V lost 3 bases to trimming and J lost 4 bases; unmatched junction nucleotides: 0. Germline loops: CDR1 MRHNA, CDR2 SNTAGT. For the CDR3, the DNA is TGTGCCAGCAGTGAACAGGGGGCAGATACGCAGTATTTT. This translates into CASSEQGADTQYF.

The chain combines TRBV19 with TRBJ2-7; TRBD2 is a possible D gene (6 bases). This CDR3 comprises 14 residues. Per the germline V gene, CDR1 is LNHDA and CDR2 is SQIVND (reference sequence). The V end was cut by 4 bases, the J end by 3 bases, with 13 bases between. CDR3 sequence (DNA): TGTGCCAGTAGTAGGGGGGTCAGAGACTACGAGCAGTACTTC. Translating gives CASSRGVRDYEQYF.

CDR3 coding DNA: TGTGCCAGCAGTTTTGGCGGAGGGACCCAGTACTTC. Amino acid sequence: CASSFGGGTQYF. The chain joins TRBV28 to TRBJ2-5, with D possibly being TRBD2 (5 bases). Trimming removed 3 bases at V and 7 bases at J, with 9 bases between. From germline, CDR1 is MDHEN and CDR2 SYDVKM. This CDR3 comprises 12 residues.

The CDR3 coding sequence is TGCGCCAGCAGTCCCAGCGACAATGAGCAGTTCTTC. It is translated as CASSPSDNEQFF. This chain links TRBV10-2 with TRBJ2-1; no clear D. Per the germline V gene, CDR1 is WSHSY and CDR2 is SAAADI. V was shortened by 5 bases and J by 5 bases, with 7 bases between the two germline ends. The CDR3 is 12 residues long.

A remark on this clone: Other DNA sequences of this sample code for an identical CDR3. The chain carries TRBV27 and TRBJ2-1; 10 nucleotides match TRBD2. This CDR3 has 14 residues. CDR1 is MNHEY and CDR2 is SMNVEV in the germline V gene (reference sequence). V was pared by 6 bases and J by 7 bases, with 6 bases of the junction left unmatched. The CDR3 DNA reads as TGTGCCAGCAGATTAGCGGGAGGTTCAAATGAGCAGTTCTTC. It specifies CASRLAGGSNEQFF.

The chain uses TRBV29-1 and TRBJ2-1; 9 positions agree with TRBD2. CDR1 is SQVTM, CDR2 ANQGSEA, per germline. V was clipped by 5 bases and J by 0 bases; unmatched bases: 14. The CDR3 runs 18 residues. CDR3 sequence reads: CSVPGMCLAGDSYNEQFF. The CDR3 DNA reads TGCAGCGTTCCCGGAATGTGCTTAGCGGGGGACTCCTACAATGAGCAGTTCTTC.

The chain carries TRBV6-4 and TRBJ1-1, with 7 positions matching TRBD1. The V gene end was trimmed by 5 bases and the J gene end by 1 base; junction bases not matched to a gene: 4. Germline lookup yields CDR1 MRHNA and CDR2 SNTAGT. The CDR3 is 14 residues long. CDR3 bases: TGTGCCAGCAGTCCCGGGACAGAGAACACTGAAGCTTTCTTT. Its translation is CASSPGTENTEAFF.

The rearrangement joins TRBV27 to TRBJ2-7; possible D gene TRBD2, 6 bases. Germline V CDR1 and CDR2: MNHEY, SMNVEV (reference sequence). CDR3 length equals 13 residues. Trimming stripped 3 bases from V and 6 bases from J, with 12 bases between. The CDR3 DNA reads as TGTGCCAGCAGTTTTAATGAGGGAGGCGAGCAGTACTTC. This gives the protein CASSFNEGGEQYF.